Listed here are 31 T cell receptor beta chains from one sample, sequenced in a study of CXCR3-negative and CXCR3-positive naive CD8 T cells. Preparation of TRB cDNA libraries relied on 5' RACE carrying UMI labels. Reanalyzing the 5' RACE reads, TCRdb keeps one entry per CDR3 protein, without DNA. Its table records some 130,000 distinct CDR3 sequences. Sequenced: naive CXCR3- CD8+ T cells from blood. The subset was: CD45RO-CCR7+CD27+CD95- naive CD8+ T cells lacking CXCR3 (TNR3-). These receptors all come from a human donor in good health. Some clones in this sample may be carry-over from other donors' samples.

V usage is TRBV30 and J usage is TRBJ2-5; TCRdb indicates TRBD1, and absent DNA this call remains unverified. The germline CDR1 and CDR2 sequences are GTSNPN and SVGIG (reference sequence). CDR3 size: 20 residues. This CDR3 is CAWSAPGLYTAFGPQETQYF.

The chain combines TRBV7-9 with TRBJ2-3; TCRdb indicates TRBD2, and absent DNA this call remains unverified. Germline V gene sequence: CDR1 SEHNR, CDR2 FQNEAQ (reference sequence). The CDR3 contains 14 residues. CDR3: CASMTSGSPDTQYF.

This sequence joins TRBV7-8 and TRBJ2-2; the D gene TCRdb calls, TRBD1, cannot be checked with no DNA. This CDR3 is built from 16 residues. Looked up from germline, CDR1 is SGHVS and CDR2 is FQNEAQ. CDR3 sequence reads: CASSSGQGSNTGELFF.

The CDR3 is CASSLVGLPSYEQYF. V usage is TRBV5-1 and J usage is TRBJ2-7. Germline assignment: CDR1 SGHRS and CDR2 YFSETQ. The CDR3 covers 15 residues.

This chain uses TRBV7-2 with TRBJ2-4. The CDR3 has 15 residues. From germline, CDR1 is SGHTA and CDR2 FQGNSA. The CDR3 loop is CASSLEWTPGNIQYF. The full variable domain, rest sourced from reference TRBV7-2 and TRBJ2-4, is GAGVSQSPSNKVTEKGKDVELRCDPISGHTALYWYRQSLGQGLEFLIYFQGNSAPDKSGLPSDRFSAERTGGSVSTLTIQRTQQEDSAVYLCASSLEWTPGNIQYFGAGTRLSVL.

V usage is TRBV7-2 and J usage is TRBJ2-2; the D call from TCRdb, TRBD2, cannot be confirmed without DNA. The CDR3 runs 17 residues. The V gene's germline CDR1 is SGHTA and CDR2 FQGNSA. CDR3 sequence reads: CASSIEASGGNTGELFF.

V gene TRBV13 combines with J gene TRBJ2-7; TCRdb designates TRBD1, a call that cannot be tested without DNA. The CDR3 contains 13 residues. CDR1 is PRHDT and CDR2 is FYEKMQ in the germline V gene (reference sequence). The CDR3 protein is CASSWPGSYEQYF.

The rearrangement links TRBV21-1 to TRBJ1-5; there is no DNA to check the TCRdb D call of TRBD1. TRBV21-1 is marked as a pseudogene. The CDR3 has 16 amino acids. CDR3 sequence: CASSLPQGGSNQPQHF.

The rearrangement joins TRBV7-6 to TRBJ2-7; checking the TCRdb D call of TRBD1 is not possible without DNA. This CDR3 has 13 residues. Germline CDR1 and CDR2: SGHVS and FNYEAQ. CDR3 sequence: CASSWDISYEQYF.

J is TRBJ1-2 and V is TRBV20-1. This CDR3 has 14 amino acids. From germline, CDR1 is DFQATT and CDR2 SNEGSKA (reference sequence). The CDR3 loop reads CSARDFTTGSGYTF.

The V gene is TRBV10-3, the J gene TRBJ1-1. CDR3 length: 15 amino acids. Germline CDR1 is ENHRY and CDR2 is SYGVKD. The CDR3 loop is CAISESTGALSGAFF.

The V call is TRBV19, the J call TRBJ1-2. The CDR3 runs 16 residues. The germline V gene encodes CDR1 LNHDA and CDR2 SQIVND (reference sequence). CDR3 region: CASSISDYGGNYGYTF.

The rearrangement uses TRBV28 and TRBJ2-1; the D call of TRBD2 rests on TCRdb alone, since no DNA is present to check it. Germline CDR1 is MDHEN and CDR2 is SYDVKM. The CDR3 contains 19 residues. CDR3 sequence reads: CASSPLAGGPLSSYNEQFF.

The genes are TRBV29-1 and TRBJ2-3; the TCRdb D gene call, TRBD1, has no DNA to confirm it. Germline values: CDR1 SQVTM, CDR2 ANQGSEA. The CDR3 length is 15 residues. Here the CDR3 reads CSVEGALTSTDTQYF.

CDR3 protein: CASSLGGLAGDEQFF. This chain joins TRBV4-1 and TRBJ2-1; TCRdb's D gene call, TRBD2, goes unchecked for lack of DNA. CDR1 MGHRA and CDR2 YSYEKL come from the germline V gene. The CDR3 is made up of 15 amino acids.

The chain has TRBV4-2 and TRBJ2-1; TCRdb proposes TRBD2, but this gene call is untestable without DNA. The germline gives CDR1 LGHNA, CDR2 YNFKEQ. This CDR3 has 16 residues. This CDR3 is CASSRTGTSEYNEQFF.

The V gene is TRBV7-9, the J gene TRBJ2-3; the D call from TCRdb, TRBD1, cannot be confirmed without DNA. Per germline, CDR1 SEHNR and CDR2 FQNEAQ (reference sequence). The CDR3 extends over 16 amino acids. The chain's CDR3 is CASSTTRGQGRDTQYF. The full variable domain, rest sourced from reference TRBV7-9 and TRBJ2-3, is DTGVSQNPRHKITKRGQNVTFRCDPISEHNRLYWYRQTLGQGPEFLTYFQNEAQLEKSRLLSDRFSAERPKGSFSTLEIQRTEQGDSAMYLCASSTTRGQGRDTQYFGPGTRLTVL.

This chain's CDR3 is CSVAGLAYEQYF. This chain uses TRBV29-1 with TRBJ2-7; TCRdb gives TRBD2 as the D gene, but with no DNA this cannot be confirmed. CDR1 is SQVTM and CDR2 is ANQGSEA in the germline V gene. CDR3 length equals 12 residues.

The CDR3 region is CASVYLDGEQYF. The genes are TRBV7-2 and TRBJ2-7. The germline gives CDR1 SGHTA, CDR2 FQGNSA. The CDR3 is made up of 12 amino acids.

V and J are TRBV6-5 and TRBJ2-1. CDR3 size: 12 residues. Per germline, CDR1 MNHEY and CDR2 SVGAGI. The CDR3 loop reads CASSYSRGEQFF.

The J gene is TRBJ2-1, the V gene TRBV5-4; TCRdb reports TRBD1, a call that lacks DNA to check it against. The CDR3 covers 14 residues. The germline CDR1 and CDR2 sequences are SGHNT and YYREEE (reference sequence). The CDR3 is CASSLPPPGNEQFF.

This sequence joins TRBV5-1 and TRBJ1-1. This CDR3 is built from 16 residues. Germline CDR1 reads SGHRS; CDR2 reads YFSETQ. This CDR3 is CASSFGRQLLNTEAFF.

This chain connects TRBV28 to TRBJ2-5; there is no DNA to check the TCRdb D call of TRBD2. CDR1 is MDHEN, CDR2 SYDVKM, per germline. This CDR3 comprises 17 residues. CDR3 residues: CASSFYSELAGSGTQYF. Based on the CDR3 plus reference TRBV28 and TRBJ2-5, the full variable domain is DVKVTQSSRYLVKRTGEKVFLECVQDMDHENMFWYRQDPGLGLRLIYFSYDVKMKEKGDIPEGYSVSREKKERFSLILESASTNQTSMYLCASSFYSELAGSGTQYFGPGTRLLVL.

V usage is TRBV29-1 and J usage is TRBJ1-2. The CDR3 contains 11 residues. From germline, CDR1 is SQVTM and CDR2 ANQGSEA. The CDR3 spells CSVGRNYGYTF.

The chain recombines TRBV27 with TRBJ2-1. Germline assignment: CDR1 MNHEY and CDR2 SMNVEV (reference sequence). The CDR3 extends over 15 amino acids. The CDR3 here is CASSLDFYGYNEQFF.

CDR3 sequence reads: CASAWGSSYEQYF. This chain links TRBV6-5 with TRBJ2-7; TCRdb calls TRBD1, which cannot be checked without DNA. This CDR3 is 13 amino acids long. In germline, CDR1 is MNHEY, CDR2 SVGAGI.

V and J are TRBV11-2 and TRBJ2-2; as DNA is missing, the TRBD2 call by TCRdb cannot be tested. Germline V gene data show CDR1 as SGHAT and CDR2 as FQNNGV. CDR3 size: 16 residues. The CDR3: CASSLELAGNTGELFF.

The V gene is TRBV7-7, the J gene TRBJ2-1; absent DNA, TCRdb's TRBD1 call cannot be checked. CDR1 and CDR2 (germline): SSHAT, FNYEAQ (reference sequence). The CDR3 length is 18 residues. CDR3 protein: CASSLEPLGGRVLNEQFF.

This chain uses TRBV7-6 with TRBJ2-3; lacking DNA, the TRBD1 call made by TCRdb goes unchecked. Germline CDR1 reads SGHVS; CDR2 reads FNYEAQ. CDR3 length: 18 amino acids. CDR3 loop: CASSLDSPGRQYTDTQYF.

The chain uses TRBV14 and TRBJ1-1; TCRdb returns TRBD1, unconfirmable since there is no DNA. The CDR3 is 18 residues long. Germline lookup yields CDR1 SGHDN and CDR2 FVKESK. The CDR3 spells CASSQVVRDRVMNTEAFF. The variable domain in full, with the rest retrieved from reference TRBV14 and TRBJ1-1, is EAGVTQFPSHSVIEKGQTVTLRCDPISGHDNLYWYRRVMGKEIKFLLHFVKESKQDESGMPNNRFLAERTGGTYSTLKVQPAELEDSGVYFCASSQVVRDRVMNTEAFFGQGTRLTVV.

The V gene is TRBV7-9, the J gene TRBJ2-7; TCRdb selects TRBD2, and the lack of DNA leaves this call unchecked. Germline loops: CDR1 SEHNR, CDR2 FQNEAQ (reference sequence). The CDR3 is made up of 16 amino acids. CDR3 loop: CASSPRTSGRTYEQYF.